A single sample gave rise to the 5 T cell receptor beta chains below, sequenced in a study of T cells after yellow fever vaccination. TCRdb independently ran MiXCR on the 5' RACE reads; one entry per CDR3 protein. Among 310,000 or so distinct CDR3 sequences listed, 6.8% were seen once. The sample was PBMCs, taken approximately 47 days after the first yellow fever vaccination. Receptors were obtained from a young man who received the YFV17D yellow fever vaccine.

Remarks on this clonotype: The junction shows a germline mismatch at one end, possibly a read error. The genes are TRBV7-2 and TRBJ2-7; possible D gene TRBD2, 5 bases. CDR1 and CDR2 (germline): SGHTA, FQGNSA. The CDR3 is 11 residues long. This CDR3 is CASRDFYELYF. The CDR3 nucleotides read TGTGCCAGCAGGGACTTCTACGAGCTGTACTTC.

The genes are TRBV19 and TRBJ1-6; D might be TRBD1 (6 bases). Deletions cut 11 bases from V and 10 bases from J, with 18 bases between. This CDR3 is built from 13 residues. CDR1 is LNHDA and CDR2 is SQIVND in the germline V gene (reference sequence). The DNA for the CDR3 is TGTGCCTCCCACCGGGACACGGAATCACCCCTCCACTTT. Amino acids: CASHRDTESPLHF.

This clonotype appeared a few times. The chain joins TRBV19 to TRBJ2-1; 9 nucleotides line up with TRBD2. There are 15 residues in the CDR3. Per the germline V gene, CDR1 is LNHDA and CDR2 is SQIVND (reference sequence). The V and J ends lost 4 bases and 4 bases, in that order; junction bases with no gene match: 5. Here the CDR3 DNA reads TGTGCCAGTAGTAAGGCGGGGGGGCCTTACAATGAGCAGTTCTTC. It codes for CASSKAGGPYNEQFF.

This chain uses TRBV2 with TRBJ2-1, with 8 bases aligning to TRBD2. Trimming at V came to 7 bases and at J to 9 bases, leaving 8 bases not matched to a gene. CDR1 is SNHLY, CDR2 FYNNEI, per germline. The CDR3 loop spans 13 amino acids. The CDR3 loop reads CASNRLALTEQFF. DNA for the CDR3: TGTGCCAGCAACCGACTAGCGCTGACTGAGCAGTTCTTC.

The chain uses TRBV12-3 or TRBV12-4 and TRBJ1-2; 8 nucleotides match TRBD1. V trimming: 3 bases; J trimming: 4 bases; junction bases outside the gene matches: 7. This CDR3 has 15 amino acids. The CDR3 DNA sequence: TGTGCCAGCAGTTTTTCCGCAGGACAGGGCTATGGCTACACCTTC. Translation gives CASSFSAGQGYGYTF.